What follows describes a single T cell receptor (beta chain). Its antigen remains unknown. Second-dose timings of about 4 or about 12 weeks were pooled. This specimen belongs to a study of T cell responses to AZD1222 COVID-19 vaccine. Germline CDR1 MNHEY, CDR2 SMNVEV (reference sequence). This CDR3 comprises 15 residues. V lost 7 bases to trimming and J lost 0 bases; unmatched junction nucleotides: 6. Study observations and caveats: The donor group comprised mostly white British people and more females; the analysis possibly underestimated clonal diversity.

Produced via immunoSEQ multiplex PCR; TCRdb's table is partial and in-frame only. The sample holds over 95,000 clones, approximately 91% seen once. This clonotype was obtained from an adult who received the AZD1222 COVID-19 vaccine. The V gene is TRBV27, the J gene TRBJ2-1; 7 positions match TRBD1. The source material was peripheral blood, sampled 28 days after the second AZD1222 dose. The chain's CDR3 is CASTSRDSSYNEQFF. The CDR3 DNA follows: TGTGCCAGCACATCAAGGGACAGCTCCTACAATGAGCAGTTCTTC.